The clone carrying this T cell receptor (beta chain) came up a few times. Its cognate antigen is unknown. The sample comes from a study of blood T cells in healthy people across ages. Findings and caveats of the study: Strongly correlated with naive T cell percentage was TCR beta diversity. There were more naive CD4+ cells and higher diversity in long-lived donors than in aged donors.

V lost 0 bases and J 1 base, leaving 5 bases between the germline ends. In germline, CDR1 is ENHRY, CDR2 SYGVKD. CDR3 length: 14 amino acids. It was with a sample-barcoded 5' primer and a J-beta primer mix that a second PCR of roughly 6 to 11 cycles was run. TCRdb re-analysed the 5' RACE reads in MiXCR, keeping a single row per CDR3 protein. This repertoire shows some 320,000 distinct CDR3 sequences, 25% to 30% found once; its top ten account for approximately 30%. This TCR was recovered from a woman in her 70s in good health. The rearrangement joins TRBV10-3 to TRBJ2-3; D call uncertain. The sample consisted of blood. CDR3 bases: TGTGCCATCAGTGAGTCGAGCGGCACAGATACGCAGTATTTT. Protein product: CAISESSGTDTQYF.